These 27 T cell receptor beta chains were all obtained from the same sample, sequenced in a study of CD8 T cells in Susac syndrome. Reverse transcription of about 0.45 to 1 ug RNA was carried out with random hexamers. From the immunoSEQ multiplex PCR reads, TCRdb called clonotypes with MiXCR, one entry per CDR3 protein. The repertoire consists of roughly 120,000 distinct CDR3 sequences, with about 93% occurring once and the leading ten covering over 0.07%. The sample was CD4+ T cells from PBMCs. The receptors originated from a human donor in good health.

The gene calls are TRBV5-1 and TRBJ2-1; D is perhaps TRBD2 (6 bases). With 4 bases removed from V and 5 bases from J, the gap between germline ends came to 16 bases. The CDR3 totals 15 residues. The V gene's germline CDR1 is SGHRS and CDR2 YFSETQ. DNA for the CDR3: TGCGCCAGCAGCCCCCGCCCCCCTAGCGACAATGAGCAGTTCTTC. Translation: CASSPRPPSDNEQFF.

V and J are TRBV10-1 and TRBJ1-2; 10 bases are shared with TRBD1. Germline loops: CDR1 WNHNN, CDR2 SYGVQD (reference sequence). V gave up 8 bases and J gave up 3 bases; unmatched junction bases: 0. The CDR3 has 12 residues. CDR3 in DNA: TGCGCCAGCGGACAGGGGGACTATGGCTACACCTTC. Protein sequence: CASGQGDYGYTF.

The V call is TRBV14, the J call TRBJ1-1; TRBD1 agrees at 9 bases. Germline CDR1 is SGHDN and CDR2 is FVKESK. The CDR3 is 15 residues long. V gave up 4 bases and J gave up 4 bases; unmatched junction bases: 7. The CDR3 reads CASSPMGQGATEAFF. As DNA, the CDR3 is TGTGCCAGCAGCCCGATGGGACAGGGAGCCACTGAAGCTTTCTTT.

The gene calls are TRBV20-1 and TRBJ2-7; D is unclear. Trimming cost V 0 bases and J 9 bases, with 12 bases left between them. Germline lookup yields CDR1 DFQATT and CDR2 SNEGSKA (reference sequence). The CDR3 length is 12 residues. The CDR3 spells CSARDQATWQYF. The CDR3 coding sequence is TGCAGTGCTAGAGATCAAGCCACCTGGCAGTACTTC.

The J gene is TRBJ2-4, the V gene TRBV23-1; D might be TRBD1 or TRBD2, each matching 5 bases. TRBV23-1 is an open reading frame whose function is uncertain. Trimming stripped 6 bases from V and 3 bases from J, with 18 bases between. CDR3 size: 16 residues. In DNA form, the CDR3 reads TGCGCCAGCAGGGGGGTGTTCAGGGCCGGCAAAAACATTCAGTACTTC. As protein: CASRGVFRAGKNIQYF.

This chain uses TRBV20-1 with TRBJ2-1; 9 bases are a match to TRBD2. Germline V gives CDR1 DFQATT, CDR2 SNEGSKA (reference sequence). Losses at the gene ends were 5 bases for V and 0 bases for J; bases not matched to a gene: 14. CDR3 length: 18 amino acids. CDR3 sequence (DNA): TGCAGTGCTGCCTTTATTACTAGCGGGCTGAGCTCCTACAATGAGCAGTTCTTC. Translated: CSAAFITSGLSSYNEQFF.

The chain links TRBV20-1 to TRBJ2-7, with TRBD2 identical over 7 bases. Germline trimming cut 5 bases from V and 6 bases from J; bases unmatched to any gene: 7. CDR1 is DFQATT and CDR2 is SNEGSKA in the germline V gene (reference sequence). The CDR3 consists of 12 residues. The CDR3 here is CSAAGLEGEQYF. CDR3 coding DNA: TGCAGTGCTGCTGGACTAGAGGGCGAGCAGTACTTC.

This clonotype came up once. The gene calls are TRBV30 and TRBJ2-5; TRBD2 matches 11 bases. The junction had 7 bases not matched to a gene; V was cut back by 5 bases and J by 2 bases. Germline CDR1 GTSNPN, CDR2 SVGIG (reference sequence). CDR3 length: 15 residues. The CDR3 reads CAWDVAGGRQETQYF. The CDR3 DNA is TGTGCCTGGGATGTAGCGGGAGGGAGGCAAGAGACCCAGTACTTC.

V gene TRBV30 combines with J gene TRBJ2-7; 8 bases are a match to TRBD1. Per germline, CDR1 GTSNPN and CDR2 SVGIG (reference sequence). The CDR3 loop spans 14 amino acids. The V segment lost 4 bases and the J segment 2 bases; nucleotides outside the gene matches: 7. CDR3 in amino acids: CAWIRTGSPYEQYF. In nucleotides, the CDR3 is TGTGCCTGGATACGGACAGGGAGTCCCTACGAGCAGTACTTC.

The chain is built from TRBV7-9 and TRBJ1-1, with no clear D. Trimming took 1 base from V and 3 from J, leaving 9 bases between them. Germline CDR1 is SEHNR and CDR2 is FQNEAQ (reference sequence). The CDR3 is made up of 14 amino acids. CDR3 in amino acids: CASSLGGKDTEAFF. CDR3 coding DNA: TGTGCCAGCAGCTTAGGAGGGAAGGACACTGAAGCTTTCTTT.

This CDR3 is CASSPGNMETQYF. The CDR3 bases are TGTGCCAGCAGCCCAGGTAACATGGAGACCCAGTACTTC. The V call is TRBV7-9, the J call TRBJ2-5; no clear D. The CDR3 loop spans 13 amino acids. The V end was cut by 5 bases, the J end by 5 bases, with 12 bases between. CDR1 is SEHNR, CDR2 FQNEAQ, per germline (reference sequence).

The CDR3 region has the DNA TGTGCCAGCTCACCAGAATCTAATCAGCCCCAGCATTTT. This translates into CASSPESNQPQHF. The gene calls are TRBV18 and TRBJ1-5, with D unresolved. Trimming took off 2 bases at V and 4 bases at J, with 6 bases between the two ends. The V gene's germline CDR1 is KGHSH and CDR2 LQKENI. The length of the CDR3 is 13 residues.

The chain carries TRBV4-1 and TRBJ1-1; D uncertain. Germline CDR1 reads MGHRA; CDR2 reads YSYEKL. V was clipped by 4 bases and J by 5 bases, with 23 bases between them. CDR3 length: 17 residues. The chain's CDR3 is CASSPFPWGGRRTEAFF. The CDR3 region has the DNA TGCGCCAGCAGCCCATTCCCCTGGGGAGGGAGGAGGACTGAAGCTTTCTTT.

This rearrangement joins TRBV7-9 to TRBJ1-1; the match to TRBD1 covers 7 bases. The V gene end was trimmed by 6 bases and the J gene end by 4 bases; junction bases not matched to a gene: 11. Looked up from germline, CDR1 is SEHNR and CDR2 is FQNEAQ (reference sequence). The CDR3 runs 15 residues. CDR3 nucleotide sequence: TGTGCCAGCAGACCAAAGGACAGGCTTTCCACTGAAGCTTTCTTT. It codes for CASRPKDRLSTEAFF.

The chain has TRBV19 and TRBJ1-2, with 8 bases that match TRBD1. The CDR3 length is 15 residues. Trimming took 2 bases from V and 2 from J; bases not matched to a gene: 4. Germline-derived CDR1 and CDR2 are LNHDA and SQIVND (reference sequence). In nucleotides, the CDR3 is TGTGCCAGTAGTATAAGACAGGGGTCCAACTATGGCTACACCTTC. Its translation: CASSIRQGSNYGYTF.

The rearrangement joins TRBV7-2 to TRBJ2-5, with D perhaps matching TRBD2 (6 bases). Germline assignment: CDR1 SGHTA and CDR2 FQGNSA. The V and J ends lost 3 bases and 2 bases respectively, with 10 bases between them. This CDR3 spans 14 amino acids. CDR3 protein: CASSFNGGQETQYF. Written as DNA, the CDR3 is TGTGCCAGCAGCTTCAACGGGGGTCAAGAGACCCAGTACTTC.

CDR3 nucleotides: TGTGCCAGTTCCCCCCAGGGGCCGGAAAAACTGTTTTTT. Translated, it gives CASSPQGPEKLFF. The chain combines TRBV19 with TRBJ1-4; possibly TRBD1 for D (6 bases). Germline assignment: CDR1 LNHDA and CDR2 SQIVND (reference sequence). The V gene lost 8 bases and the J gene lost 8 bases, with 15 bases spanning the gap. The CDR3 consists of 13 residues. The whole variable domain, remainder taken from reference TRBV19 and TRBJ1-4, is DGGITQSPKYLFRKEGQNVTLSCEQNLNHDAMYWYRQDPGQGLRLIYYSQIVNDFQKGDIAEGYSVSREKKESFPLTVTSAQKNPTAFYLCASSPQGPEKLFFGSGTQLSVL.

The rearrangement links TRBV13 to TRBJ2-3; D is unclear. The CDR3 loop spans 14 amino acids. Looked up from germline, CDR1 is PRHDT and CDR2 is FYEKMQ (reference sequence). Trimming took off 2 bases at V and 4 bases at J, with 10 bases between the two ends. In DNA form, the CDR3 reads TGTGCCAGCAGCTTAACCCGGCTGGCAGATACGCAGTATTTT. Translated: CASSLTRLADTQYF.

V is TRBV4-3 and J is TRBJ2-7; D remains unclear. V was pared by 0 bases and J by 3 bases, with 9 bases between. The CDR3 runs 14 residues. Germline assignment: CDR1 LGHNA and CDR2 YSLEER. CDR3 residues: CASSQDLLGYEQYF. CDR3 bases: TGCGCCAGCAGCCAAGATTTATTAGGCTACGAGCAGTACTTC.

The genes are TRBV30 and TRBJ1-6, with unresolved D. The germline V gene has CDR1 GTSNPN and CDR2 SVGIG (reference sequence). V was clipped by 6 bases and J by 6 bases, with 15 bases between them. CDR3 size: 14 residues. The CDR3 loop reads CACSPWQINSPLHF. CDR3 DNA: TGTGCCTGTTCCCCCTGGCAGATTAATTCACCCCTCCACTTT.

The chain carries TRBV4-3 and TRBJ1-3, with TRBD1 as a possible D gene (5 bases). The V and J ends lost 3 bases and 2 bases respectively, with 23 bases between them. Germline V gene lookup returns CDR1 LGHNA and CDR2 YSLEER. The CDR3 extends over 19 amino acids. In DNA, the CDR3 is TGCGCCAGCAGCCAGGACGCCCCATCGGGGGTTATTACTGGAAACACCATATATTTT. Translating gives CASSQDAPSGVITGNTIYF.

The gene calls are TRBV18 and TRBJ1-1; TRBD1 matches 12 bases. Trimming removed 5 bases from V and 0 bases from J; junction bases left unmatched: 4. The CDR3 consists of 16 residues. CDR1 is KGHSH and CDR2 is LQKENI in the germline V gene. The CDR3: CASSRGTGGLNTEAFF. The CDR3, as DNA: TGTGCCAGCTCAAGGGGGACAGGGGGCCTGAACACTGAAGCTTTCTTT.

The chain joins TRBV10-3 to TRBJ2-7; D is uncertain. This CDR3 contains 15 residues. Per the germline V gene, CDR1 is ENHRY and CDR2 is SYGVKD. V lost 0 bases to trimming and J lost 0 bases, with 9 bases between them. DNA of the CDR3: TGTGCCATCAGTGAGTCGGGTGCCGGCTCCTACGAGCAGTACTTC. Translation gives CAISESGAGSYEQYF.

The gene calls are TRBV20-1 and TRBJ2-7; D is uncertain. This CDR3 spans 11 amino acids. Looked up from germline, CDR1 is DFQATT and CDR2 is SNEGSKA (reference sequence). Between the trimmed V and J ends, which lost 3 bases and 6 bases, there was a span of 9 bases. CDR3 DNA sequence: TGCAGTGCTAGTGGACCCGGCGAGCAGTACTTC. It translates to CSASGPGEQYF.

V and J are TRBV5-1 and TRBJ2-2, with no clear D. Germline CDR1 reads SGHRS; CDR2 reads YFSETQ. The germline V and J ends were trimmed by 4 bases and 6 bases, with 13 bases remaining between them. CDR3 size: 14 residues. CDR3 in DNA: TGCGCCAGCAGCGGTGCACTATCCCCCGGGGAGCTGTTTTTT. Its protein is CASSGALSPGELFF.

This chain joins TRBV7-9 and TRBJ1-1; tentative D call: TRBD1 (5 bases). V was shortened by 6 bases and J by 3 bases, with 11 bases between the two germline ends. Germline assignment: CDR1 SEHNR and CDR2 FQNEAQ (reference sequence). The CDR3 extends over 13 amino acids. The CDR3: CASSQGLDTEAFF. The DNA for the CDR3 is TGTGCCAGCAGTCAGGGTTTAGACACTGAAGCTTTCTTT.

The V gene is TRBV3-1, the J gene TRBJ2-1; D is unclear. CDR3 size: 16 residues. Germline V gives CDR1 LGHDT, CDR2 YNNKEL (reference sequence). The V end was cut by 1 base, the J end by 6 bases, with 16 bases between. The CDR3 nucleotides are TGTGCCAGCAGCCAAGCAATGGACCGCCGAGGCAATGAGCAGTTCTTC. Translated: CASSQAMDRRGNEQFF.